The source of this T cell receptor beta chain is a study of liver allograft versus peripheral blood T cells. Study summary: Hepatic allograft T cell receptor repertoires were evaluated relative to those present in recipients' peripheral blood.

Study-wide results and caveats: It was reported that the T cell receptor repertoires found inside liver allografts differed from those that were detected in peripheral blood.

TCRdb recomputed calls from the reads with MiXCR, one row per CDR3 protein. The sample contains about 9,500 distinct CDR3 sequences, approximately 17% of which appear only once. In its sample, this clonotype ranks as medium-sized. The antigen is unknown. This sequence was found in a human patient who had a liver transplant. A share of the T cells may be of graft donor origin.

In DNA form, the CDR3 reads TGTGCCAGCACTTCTTCCGGGACAGGGGGCTATGGCTACACCTTC. Amino acid sequence: CASTSSGTGGYGYTF. This chain uses TRBV6-6 with TRBJ1-2, with 11 bases aligning to TRBD1. CDR1 and CDR2 (germline): MNHNY, SVGAGI (reference sequence). V dropped 7 bases and J dropped 4; count of bases not matched to a gene: 8. This CDR3 has 15 residues.